The clone carrying this T cell receptor (beta chain) is categorized as medium-sized. Its antigen is not identified. General study findings and limits: The larger cohort examined one V-J beta rearrangement, not whole repertoires. Tumor memory CD4+ T cell TCR gene usage was found to cluster with blood and lymph node memory CD4+ cells and with lymph node naive CD4+ cells.

Naive CD4+ cells had CD25+ Tregs removed. The CDR3 extends over 16 amino acids. CDR1 and CDR2 from the germline V gene are MNHEY and SVGEGT. After removal of 4 bases from V and 5 bases from J, the junction contained 12 bases not matched to a gene. Full-length variable regions came from constant-region reverse primers plus semi-nested Nested Universal Primer A PCR. MiXCR was run by TCRdb on the 5' RACE reads, yielding one entry per CDR3 protein. The table includes about 50,000 distinct CDR3 sequences, roughly 30% detected once. The sample was naive CD4+ T cells sorted from blood. Subset reported: naive CD4+ T cells, CD4+CD45RA+CD25-. This sequence originates from a female donor with breast cancer. V gene TRBV6-2 or TRBV6-3 combines with J gene TRBJ2-3; TRBD2 aligns across 7 bases. The CDR3 sequence: CASSSPTTSYGDTQYF. CDR3 nucleotides: TGTGCCAGCAGTTCCCCCACGACTAGCTACGGAGATACGCAGTATTTT.